Listed below are T cell receptor beta chains from one sample, sequenced in a study of CD8+CD57+ T cells in acquired aplastic anemia. In TCRdb, the reads were re-called with MiXCR into one record per CDR3 protein. The sample consists of tens of thousands of distinct CDR3 sequences, around 70% of them appearing once. Sequenced input: sorted CD4+, CD8+, or CD8+CD57+ T cells (not recorded which) from PBMCs. The receptors shown here come from a human donor with aplastic anemia. Both conserved end residues are part of each CDR3. Fields, in order: clone size, V gene, D gene, J gene, CDR3 length, CDR3 protein, CDR3 DNA. A D gene is named only where the DNA matches it firmly. Not all rows give a size; the values are once, few, many and, for expanded clones, a class.

clone size: -; V gene: TRBV5-1; D gene: TRBD1; J gene: TRBJ1-5; CDR3 length: 18; CDR3 protein: CASSLGQGGRGNNQPQHF; CDR3 DNA: TGCGCCAGCAGCTTGGGGCAGGGGGGCCGAGGGAATAATCAGCCCCAGCATTTT
clone size: -; V gene: TRBV10-3; D gene: TRBD1; J gene: TRBJ1-5; CDR3 length: 14; CDR3 protein: CATKTGVGNQPQHF; CDR3 DNA: TGTGCCACCAAGACAGGGGTTGGCAATCAGCCCCAGCATTTT
clone size: few; V gene: TRBV7-9; D gene: -; J gene: TRBJ1-1; CDR3 length: 13; CDR3 protein: CASSLGQNTEAFF; CDR3 DNA: TGTGCCAGCAGCTTAGGACAGAACACTGAAGCTTTCTTT
clone size: few; V gene: TRBV7-9; D gene: -; J gene: TRBJ2-1; CDR3 length: 11; CDR3 protein: CASNPGYEQFF; CDR3 DNA: TGTGCCAGCAATCCGGGGTATGAGCAGTTCTTC
clone size: -; V gene: TRBV29-1; D gene: -; J gene: TRBJ2-7; CDR3 length: 13; CDR3 protein: CSVEDPPGVEQYF; CDR3 DNA: TGCAGCGTTGAAGATCCCCCAGGGGTAGAGCAGTACTTC
clone size: -; V gene: TRBV12-3/TRBV12-4; D gene: -; J gene: TRBJ1-1; CDR3 length: 14; CDR3 protein: CASSLEGGRAEAFF; CDR3 DNA: TGTGCCAGCAGTTTGGAGGGGGGGCGAGCTGAAGCTTTCTTT
clone size: -; V gene: TRBV7-9; D gene: TRBD1; J gene: TRBJ2-7; CDR3 length: 14; CDR3 protein: CASGSGTGGDEQYF; CDR3 DNA: TGTGCCAGCGGATCCGGGACAGGGGGCGACGAGCAGTACTTC
clone size: few; V gene: TRBV2; D gene: TRBD1; J gene: TRBJ2-1; CDR3 length: 15; CDR3 protein: CASSEQGTAYNEQFF; CDR3 DNA: TGTGCCAGCAGTGAACAGGGGACAGCTTACAATGAGCAGTTCTTC
clone size: -; V gene: TRBV15; D gene: -; J gene: TRBJ1-2; CDR3 length: 15; CDR3 protein: CATSIQKDGNYGYTF; CDR3 DNA: TGTGCCACCAGCATACAGAAGGACGGTAACTATGGCTACACCTTC
clone size: many; V gene: TRBV7-6; D gene: -; J gene: TRBJ1-2; CDR3 length: 14; CDR3 protein: CASSSTGGYGGYTF; CDR3 DNA: TGTGCCAGCAGCTCCACCGGGGGCTATGGTGGCTACACCTTC
clone size: -; V gene: TRBV24-1; D gene: -; J gene: TRBJ2-1; CDR3 length: 14; CDR3 protein: CATSDLDSYDEQFF; CDR3 DNA: TGTGCCACCAGTGATCTGGACAGCTACGATGAGCAGTTCTTC
clone size: -; V gene: TRBV20-1; D gene: -; J gene: TRBJ2-3; CDR3 length: 18; CDR3 protein: CSASGWVPGGPVADTQYF; CDR3 DNA: TGCAGTGCCAGTGGTTGGGTTCCGGGGGGCCCTGTCGCAGATACGCAGTATTTT
clone size: many; V gene: TRBV11-3; D gene: TRBD2; J gene: TRBJ2-7; CDR3 length: 15; CDR3 protein: CASSLLAGESYEQYF; CDR3 DNA: TGTGCCAGCAGCTTACTAGCGGGAGAATCCTACGAGCAGTACTTC
clone size: -; V gene: TRBV2; D gene: TRBD1; J gene: TRBJ2-7; CDR3 length: 13; CDR3 protein: CASSGGGQGEQYF; CDR3 DNA: TGTGCCAGCAGTGGGGGAGGACAGGGCGAGCAGTACTTC
clone size: few; V gene: TRBV7-2; D gene: TRBD1; J gene: TRBJ1-1; CDR3 length: 11; CDR3 protein: CASSSRQGAFF; CDR3 DNA: TGTGCCAGCAGCTCCAGACAGGGAGCTTTCTTT
clone size: -; V gene: TRBV20-1; D gene: -; J gene: TRBJ1-6; CDR3 length: 12; CDR3 protein: CSAKGSASPLHF; CDR3 DNA: TGCAGTGCTAAAGGATCGGCTTCACCCCTCCACTTT
clone size: once; V gene: TRBV14; D gene: -; J gene: TRBJ1-2; CDR3 length: 12; CDR3 protein: CASSQRLYGYTF; CDR3 DNA: TGTGCCAGCAGCCAGCGACTCTATGGCTACACCTTC
clone size: -; V gene: TRBV20-1; D gene: TRBD1; J gene: TRBJ2-5; CDR3 length: 12; CDR3 protein: CSAGTVQETQYF; CDR3 DNA: TGCAGTGCTGGGACAGTACAAGAGACCCAGTACTTC
clone size: -; V gene: TRBV20-1; D gene: -; J gene: TRBJ2-1; CDR3 length: 15; CDR3 protein: CSARGLGLSYNEQFF; CDR3 DNA: TGCAGTGCTAGAGGTCTGGGTCTCTCCTACAATGAGCAGTTCTTC
clone size: -; V gene: TRBV10-1; D gene: -; J gene: TRBJ1-6; CDR3 length: 16; CDR3 protein: CASSELGSSGNSPLHF; CDR3 DNA: TGCGCCAGCAGTGAGTTGGGATCGTCGGGAAATTCACCCCTCCACTTT
clone size: -; V gene: TRBV10-3; D gene: -; J gene: TRBJ2-5; CDR3 length: 15; CDR3 protein: CAISKDTAAPETQYF; CDR3 DNA: TGTGCCATCAGTAAGGACACGGCGGCCCCGGAGACCCAGTACTTC
clone size: -; V gene: TRBV19; D gene: TRBD2; J gene: TRBJ2-1; CDR3 length: 15; CDR3 protein: CASSIGTSGNNEQFF; CDR3 DNA: TGTGCCAGCAGCATCGGGACTAGCGGAAACAATGAGCAGTTCTTC
clone size: -; V gene: TRBV11-2; D gene: TRBD1; J gene: TRBJ1-2; CDR3 length: 15; CDR3 protein: CASSLVGTGDYGYTF; CDR3 DNA: TGTGCCAGCAGCTTAGTTGGGACAGGGGACTATGGCTACACCTTC
clone size: -; V gene: TRBV10-3; D gene: -; J gene: TRBJ1-4; CDR3 length: 13; CDR3 protein: CAISESGNEKLFF; CDR3 DNA: TGTGCCATCAGTGAATCGGGAAATGAAAAACTGTTTTTT
clone size: -; V gene: TRBV11-2; D gene: -; J gene: TRBJ2-3; CDR3 length: 12; CDR3 protein: CASSPQGNTQYF; CDR3 DNA: TGTGCCAGCAGCCCACAGGGTAATACGCAGTATTTT
clone size: once; V gene: TRBV19; D gene: -; J gene: TRBJ1-1; CDR3 length: 12; CDR3 protein: CASSARGTEAFF; CDR3 DNA: TGTGCCAGTTCAGCTAGGGGCACTGAAGCTTTCTTT
clone size: -; V gene: TRBV7-9; D gene: -; J gene: TRBJ2-5; CDR3 length: 13; CDR3 protein: CASSSQGGETQYF; CDR3 DNA: TGTGCCAGCAGCTCCCAGGGAGGCGAGACCCAGTACTTC
clone size: -; V gene: TRBV9; D gene: -; J gene: TRBJ1-4; CDR3 length: 15; CDR3 protein: CASSGLGVAGEKLFF; CDR3 DNA: TGTGCCAGCAGCGGGTTAGGAGTCGCGGGTGAAAAACTGTTTTTT
clone size: once; V gene: TRBV10-3; D gene: TRBD1; J gene: TRBJ1-1; CDR3 length: 13; CDR3 protein: CAISGDRDTEAFF; CDR3 DNA: TGTGCCATCAGTGGAGACAGGGACACTGAAGCTTTCTTT
clone size: -; V gene: TRBV7-3; D gene: -; J gene: TRBJ2-3; CDR3 length: 16; CDR3 protein: CAWSVGGARDQDTQYF; CDR3 DNA: TGTGCCTGGAGTGTAGGGGGGGCGCGGGACCAAGATACGCAGTATTTT
clone size: -; V gene: TRBV10-3; D gene: -; J gene: TRBJ1-6; CDR3 length: 13; CDR3 protein: CAIRDEYNSPLHF; CDR3 DNA: TGTGCCATTCGAGACGAGTATAATTCACCCCTCCACTTT
clone size: -; V gene: TRBV19; D gene: -; J gene: TRBJ1-1; CDR3 length: 11; CDR3 protein: CASSINTEAFF; CDR3 DNA: TGTGCCAGTAGTATCAACACTGAAGCTTTCTTT
clone size: once; V gene: TRBV6-6; D gene: -; J gene: TRBJ1-6; CDR3 length: 11; CDR3 protein: CASTPGSPLHF; CDR3 DNA: TGTGCCAGCACCCCCGGGTCACCCCTCCACTTT
clone size: -; V gene: TRBV5-3; D gene: -; J gene: TRBJ1-2; CDR3 length: 12; CDR3 protein: CASSLDGGGYTF; CDR3 DNA: TGTGCCAGCAGCTTGGATGGGGGTGGCTACACCTTC
clone size: -; V gene: TRBV15; D gene: -; J gene: TRBJ2-7; CDR3 length: 12; CDR3 protein: CATSRVGLTQYF; CDR3 DNA: TGTGCCACCAGCAGAGTTGGGTTAACGCAGTACTTC
clone size: -; V gene: TRBV11-2; D gene: TRBD2; J gene: TRBJ2-4; CDR3 length: 16; CDR3 protein: CASSPRTSLSKNIQYF; CDR3 DNA: TGTGCCAGCAGCCCGCGGACTAGCCTTTCCAAAAACATTCAGTACTTC
clone size: -; V gene: TRBV14; D gene: -; J gene: TRBJ1-5; CDR3 length: 14; CDR3 protein: CASSPSHRDDAQHF; CDR3 DNA: TGTGCCAGCAGCCCCAGTCACCGGGACGATGCCCAGCATTTT
clone size: -; V gene: TRBV7-9; D gene: -; J gene: TRBJ2-7; CDR3 length: 12; CDR3 protein: CASSFEEYEQYF; CDR3 DNA: TGTGCCAGCAGTTTCGAGGAGTACGAGCAGTACTTC
clone size: -; V gene: TRBV7-9; D gene: -; J gene: TRBJ2-5; CDR3 length: 14; CDR3 protein: CASSPPRTLETQYF; CDR3 DNA: TGTGCCAGCAGCCCCCCCCGGACCTTGGAGACCCAGTACTTC
clone size: -; V gene: TRBV2; D gene: TRBD2; J gene: TRBJ2-7; CDR3 length: 15; CDR3 protein: CASTRTSGGSYEQYF; CDR3 DNA: TGTGCCAGCACCAGGACTAGCGGGGGATCCTACGAGCAGTACTTC
clone size: -; V gene: TRBV29-1; D gene: TRBD2; J gene: TRBJ2-3; CDR3 length: 14; CDR3 protein: CSVDKRDRTDTQYF; CDR3 DNA: TGCAGCGTTGACAAGCGGGACCGCACAGATACGCAGTATTTT
clone size: few; V gene: TRBV7-3; D gene: -; J gene: TRBJ2-5; CDR3 length: 13; CDR3 protein: CASSLVAQETQYF; CDR3 DNA: TGTGCCAGCAGCTTAGTAGCCCAAGAGACCCAGTACTTC
clone size: -; V gene: TRBV7-9; D gene: -; J gene: TRBJ1-1; CDR3 length: 14; CDR3 protein: CASSLPLLDAEAFF; CDR3 DNA: TGTGCCAGCAGCCTCCCATTGTTGGACGCTGAAGCTTTCTTT